The 21 T cell receptor beta chains below come from one sample, sequenced in a study of cytomegalovirus exposure and HLA in healthy donors. The primer mix had 60 Vbeta and 13 Jbeta primers. Sequenced by immunoSEQ multiplex PCR; TCRdb stores in-frame clones only, minus some. The sample has under 200,000 clones, roughly 78% seen once. What was sequenced was PBMCs. All receptors derive from a young woman in good health and CMV-seropositive.

The rearrangement links TRBV27 to TRBJ2-3; 7 nucleotides align to TRBD1. This CDR3 has 16 residues. CDR1 and CDR2 from the germline V gene are MNHEY and SMNVEV (reference sequence). V shed 5 bases and J 0 bases; nucleotides not matched to a gene: 8. The CDR3 reads CASSTTGEWSTDTQYF. CDR3 in DNA: TGTGCCAGCAGTACCACAGGGGAATGGAGCACAGATACGCAGTATTTT.

This rearrangement joins TRBV4-1 to TRBJ2-1; 8 bases are a match to TRBD2. Germline values: CDR1 MGHRA, CDR2 YSYEKL. Losses at the gene ends were 4 bases for V and 5 bases for J; bases not matched to a gene: 4. This CDR3 has 14 amino acids. CDR3 sequence reads: CASSRTGGDNEQFF. The CDR3 coding sequence is TGCGCCAGCAGCCGGACGGGAGGGGACAATGAGCAGTTCTTC.

V and J are TRBV25-1 and TRBJ1-1; D perhaps matches TRBD1 (6 bases). V lost 3 bases, J lost 4 bases, and 15 bases lay in between. The CDR3 covers 15 residues. Germline CDR1 is MGHDK and CDR2 is SYGVNS. CDR3 sequence (DNA): TGTGCCAGCAGTGAGGAACAGGGTGTCGGCACTGAAGCTTTCTTT. Translated: CASSEEQGVGTEAFF.

The chain's CDR3 is CASSLAGSRDSNQPQHF. The CDR3 DNA reads as TGTGCCAGCAGCTTGGCCGGCAGCAGGGATAGCAATCAGCCCCAGCATTTT. V and J are TRBV5-6 and TRBJ1-5; the D gene is possibly TRBD1 (5 bases). The germline V gene has CDR1 SGHDT and CDR2 YYEEEE. Trimming took 0 bases from V and 0 from J, leaving 13 bases between them. The CDR3 spans 17 residues.

The genes are TRBV29-1 and TRBJ2-7; 7 bases agree with TRBD1. V shed 4 bases and J 1 base; nucleotides not matched to a gene: 4. The CDR3 contains 13 residues. Germline CDR1 and CDR2: SQVTM and ANQGSEA. CDR3 sequence (DNA): TGCAGCGTTGGGGACAGAGCGTCCTACGAGCAGTACTTC. Protein: CSVGDRASYEQYF.

The chain recombines TRBV7-2 with TRBJ1-4; D gene ambiguous. V was trimmed by 4 bases and J by 0 bases, leaving 6 bases between them. This CDR3 has 14 amino acids. Germline V gene data show CDR1 as SGHTA and CDR2 as FQGNSA. The chain's CDR3 is CASSSRATNEKLFF. The CDR3 nucleotides read TGTGCCAGCAGCTCCCGGGCAACTAATGAAAAACTGTTTTTT.

The chain joins TRBV19 to TRBJ2-7, with 13 positions matching TRBD2. Losses at the gene ends were 3 bases for V and 2 bases for J; bases not matched to a gene: 10. This CDR3 region has 18 residues. Germline loops: CDR1 LNHDA, CDR2 SQIVND (reference sequence). The CDR3 is CASSIFLGLAGDAYEQYF. The CDR3 nucleotides are TGTGCCAGTAGTATTTTCCTTGGACTAGCGGGGGATGCCTACGAGCAGTACTTC.

This clone was counted a single time. This chain connects TRBV9 to TRBJ2-1; D gene unclear. Trimming pared 0 bases from V and 7 bases from J, leaving 11 bases between. This CDR3 comprises 14 residues. Germline loops: CDR1 SGDLS, CDR2 YYNGEE. DNA for the CDR3: TGTGCCAGCAGCGTAGAACAGATTTCGAATGAGCAGTTCTTC. Its translation: CASSVEQISNEQFF.

V gene TRBV6-1 combines with J gene TRBJ1-3; no reliable D call. The V and J ends lost 5 bases and 1 base respectively, with 9 bases between them. CDR3 length: 14 residues. Germline CDR1 is MNHNS and CDR2 is SASEGT. In nucleotides, the CDR3 is TGTGCCAGCAGTCAACTTAGATCTGGAAACACCATATATTTT. As protein: CASSQLRSGNTIYF.

The chain combines TRBV4-1 with TRBJ1-2, with D tentatively TRBD1 (5 bases). The germline V gene encodes CDR1 MGHRA and CDR2 YSYEKL. CDR3 length: 15 amino acids. V dropped 5 bases and J dropped 4 bases, with 17 bases sitting between them. The CDR3 reads CASSYGTSGPYGYTF. The CDR3 bases are TGCGCCAGCAGCTACGGGACTTCTGGCCCCTATGGCTACACCTTC.

This clone appeared a few times. CDR3 nucleotides: TGCGCCAGCAGCCAAAGTCGAACCGGAGGTAGCAATCAGCCCCAGCATTTT. As protein: CASSQSRTGGSNQPQHF. The chain is built from TRBV4-3 and TRBJ1-5, with no clear D. Trimming stripped 2 bases from V and 0 bases from J, with 14 bases between. CDR3 length equals 17 residues. In germline, CDR1 is LGHNA, CDR2 YSLEER.

This chain joins TRBV2 and TRBJ1-4, with D hard to call. Between the trimmed V and J ends, which lost 1 base and 4 bases, there was a span of 13 bases. This CDR3 region has 16 residues. The germline gives CDR1 SNHLY, CDR2 FYNNEI. The CDR3 sequence: CASSEGTGAGNEKLFF. In DNA, the CDR3 is TGTGCCAGCAGTGAAGGGACGGGAGCCGGTAATGAAAAACTGTTTTTT.

This sequence joins TRBV11-3 and TRBJ2-7; tentative D call: TRBD2 (6 bases). Trimming shortened V by 5 bases and J by 7 bases, and 21 bases separated the two germline ends. The CDR3 is made up of 15 amino acids. The germline V gene has CDR1 SGHNT and CDR2 YENEEA. Here the CDR3 reads CASSPESLWAGEQYF. CDR3 DNA: TGTGCCAGCAGCCCCGAATCACTATGGGCGGGGGAGCAGTACTTC.

This chain uses TRBV5-4 with TRBJ2-5, with 9 bases lining up with TRBD1. The germline CDR1 and CDR2 sequences are SGHNT and YYREEE (reference sequence). The CDR3 length is 14 residues. The V and J ends lost 4 bases and 5 bases, in that order; junction bases with no gene match: 6. CDR3 sequence: CASSPGQGWETQYF. The CDR3 DNA follows: TGTGCCAGCAGCCCGGGACAGGGCTGGGAGACCCAGTACTTC. The full variable domain, in which reference TRBV5-4 and TRBJ2-5 provide the parts outside the CDR3, is ETGVTQSPTHLIKTRGQQVTLRCSSQSGHNTVSWYQQALGQGPQFIFQYYREEENGRGNFPPRFSGLQFPNYSSELNVNALELDDSALYLCASSPGQGWETQYFGPGTRLLVL.

The V gene is TRBV5-6, the J gene TRBJ2-7, with no clear D. The CDR3 runs 12 residues. Germline loops: CDR1 SGHDT, CDR2 YYEEEE. With 5 bases removed from V and 2 bases from J, the gap between germline ends came to 8 bases. CDR3 coding DNA: TGTGCCAGCAGTTCCACAACCTACGAGCAGTACTTC. Its protein is CASSSTTYEQYF.

The gene calls are TRBV27 and TRBJ1-5, with D uncertain. CDR1 and CDR2 (germline): MNHEY, SMNVEV (reference sequence). CDR3 size: 14 residues. V was cut by 3 bases and J by 4 bases, with 10 bases left in between. CDR3 sequence: CASSFEGVNQPQHF. Written as DNA, the CDR3 is TGTGCCAGCAGTTTTGAAGGAGTGAATCAGCCCCAGCATTTT.

The rearrangement links TRBV4-1 to TRBJ1-2; no definite D call. Germline values: CDR1 MGHRA, CDR2 YSYEKL. The CDR3 loop spans 15 amino acids. Trimming took off 1 base at V and 6 bases at J, with 15 bases between the two ends. The DNA for the CDR3 is TGCGCCAGCAGCCAAGTATTGATTGGAGGTCATGGCTACACCTTC. It translates to CASSQVLIGGHGYTF.

The chain links TRBV7-9 to TRBJ1-2; D gene uncertain. Trimming left V 4 bases short and J 8 bases short, with 11 bases between. There are 12 residues in the CDR3. CDR1 and CDR2 (germline): SEHNR, FQNEAQ (reference sequence). The chain's CDR3 is CASSSLPPGYTF. The CDR3 nucleotides are TGTGCCAGCAGCTCCCTCCCCCCCGGCTACACCTTC.

V gene TRBV13 combines with J gene TRBJ2-7; a weak D match, TRBD1 (6 bases). The CDR3 spans 14 residues. CDR1 and CDR2 (germline): PRHDT, FYEKMQ (reference sequence). Trimming took off 3 bases at V and 0 bases at J, with 9 bases between the two ends. In nucleotides, the CDR3 is TGTGCCAGCAGCTTCGGACAGAGCTCCTACGAGCAGTACTTC. Residues: CASSFGQSSYEQYF.

The rearrangement joins TRBV5-1 to TRBJ2-3, with 8 positions matching TRBD1. The CDR3 runs to 14 residues. Germline values: CDR1 SGHRS, CDR2 YFSETQ. The V and J ends lost 4 bases and 1 base, in that order; junction bases with no gene match: 2. CDR3 region: CASSQGAGTDTQYF. CDR3 DNA sequence: TGCGCCAGCAGCCAGGGGGCCGGCACAGATACGCAGTATTTT.

This chain connects TRBV19 to TRBJ1-5; TRBD1 might be the D (6 bases). V lost 5 bases and J lost 6, with 11 bases in between. In germline, CDR1 is LNHDA, CDR2 SQIVND (reference sequence). The CDR3 runs 13 residues. CDR3 nucleotide sequence: TGTGCCAGTAGTCCTCAGGGGCCTCAGCCCCAGCATTTT. This codes for CASSPQGPQPQHF.